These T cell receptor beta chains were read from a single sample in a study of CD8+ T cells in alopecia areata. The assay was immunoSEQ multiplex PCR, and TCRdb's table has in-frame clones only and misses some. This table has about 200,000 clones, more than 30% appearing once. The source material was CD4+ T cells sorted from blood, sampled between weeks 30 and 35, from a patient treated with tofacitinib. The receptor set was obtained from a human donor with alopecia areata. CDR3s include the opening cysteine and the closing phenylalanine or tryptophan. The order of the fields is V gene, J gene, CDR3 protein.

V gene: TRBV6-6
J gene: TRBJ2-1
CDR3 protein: CASSYSAYNEQFF

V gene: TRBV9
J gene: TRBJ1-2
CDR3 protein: CASSVVPGQGYTF

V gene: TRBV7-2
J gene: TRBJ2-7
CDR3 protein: CASSLGLASGYEQYF

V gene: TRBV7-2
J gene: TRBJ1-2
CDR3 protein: CASSLFYGYTF

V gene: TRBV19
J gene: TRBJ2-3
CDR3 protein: CASRPGQADTQYF

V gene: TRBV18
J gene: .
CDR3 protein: CASSPRQGTYEQYF

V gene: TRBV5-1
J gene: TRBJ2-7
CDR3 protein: CASSLGQVNSYEQYF

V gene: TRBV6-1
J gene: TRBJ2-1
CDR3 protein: CASSGLAGGSVEQFF

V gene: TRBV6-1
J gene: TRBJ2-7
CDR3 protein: CASSEAVQGASYEQYF

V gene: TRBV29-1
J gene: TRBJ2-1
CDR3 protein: CSVENLAGNEQFF

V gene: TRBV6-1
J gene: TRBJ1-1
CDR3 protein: CASSVKRQAHEAFF

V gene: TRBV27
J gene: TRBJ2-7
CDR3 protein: CASSPGSWQGRTSGTYEQYF

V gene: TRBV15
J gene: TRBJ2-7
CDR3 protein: CATSRPGTQYEQYF

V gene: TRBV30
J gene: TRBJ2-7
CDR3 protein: CAWSVKHGQGKSDEQYF

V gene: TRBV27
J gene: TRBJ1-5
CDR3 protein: CASSLVGGSNQPQHF